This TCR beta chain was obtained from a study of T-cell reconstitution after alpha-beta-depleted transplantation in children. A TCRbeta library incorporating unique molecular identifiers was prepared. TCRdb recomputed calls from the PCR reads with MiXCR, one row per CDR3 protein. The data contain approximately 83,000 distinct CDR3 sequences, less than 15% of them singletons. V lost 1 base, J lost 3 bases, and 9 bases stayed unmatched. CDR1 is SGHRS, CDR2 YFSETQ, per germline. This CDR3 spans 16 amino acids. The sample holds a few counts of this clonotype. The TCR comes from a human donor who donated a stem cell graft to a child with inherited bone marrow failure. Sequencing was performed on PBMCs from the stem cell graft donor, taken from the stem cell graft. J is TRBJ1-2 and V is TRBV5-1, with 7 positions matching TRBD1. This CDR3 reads CASSLQGGQADYGYTF. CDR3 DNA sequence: TGCGCCAGCAGCTTGCAGGGGGGTCAGGCGGACTATGGCTACACCTTC.